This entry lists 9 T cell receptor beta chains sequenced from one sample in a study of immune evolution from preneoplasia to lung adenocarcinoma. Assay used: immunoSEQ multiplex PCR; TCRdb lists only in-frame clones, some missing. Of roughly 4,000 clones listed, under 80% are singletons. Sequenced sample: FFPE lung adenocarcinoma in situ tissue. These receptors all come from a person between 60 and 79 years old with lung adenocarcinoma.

The CDR3 nucleotides are TGTGCCAGCAGGTCTAGCGGGGGTTACGAGCAGTACTTC. Translation gives CASRSSGGYEQYF. The chain recombines TRBV6-5 with TRBJ2-7; TRBD2 matches at 10 bases. The J segment lost 4 bases and the V segment lost 6 bases, leaving 3 bases of the junction unmatched. There are 13 residues in the CDR3. CDR1 is MNHEY and CDR2 is SVGAGI in the germline V gene.

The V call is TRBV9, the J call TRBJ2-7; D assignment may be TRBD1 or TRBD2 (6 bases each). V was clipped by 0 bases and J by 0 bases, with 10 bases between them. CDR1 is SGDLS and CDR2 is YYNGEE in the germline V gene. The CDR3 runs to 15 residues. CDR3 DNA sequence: TGTGCCAGCAGCGTAGAGGGGGGCCCCTCCTACGAGCAGTACTTC. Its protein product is CASSVEGGPSYEQYF. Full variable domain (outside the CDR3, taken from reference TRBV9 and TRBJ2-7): DSGVTQTPKHLITATGQRVTLRCSPRSGDLSVYWYQQSLDQGLQFLIQYYNGEERAKGNILERFSAQQFPDLHSELNLSSLELGDSALYFCASSVEGGPSYEQYFGPGTRLTVT.

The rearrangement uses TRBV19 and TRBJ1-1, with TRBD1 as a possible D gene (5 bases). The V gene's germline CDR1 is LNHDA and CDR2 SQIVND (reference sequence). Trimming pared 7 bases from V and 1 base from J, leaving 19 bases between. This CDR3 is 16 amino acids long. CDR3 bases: TGTGCCAGTAAAGGTTCGGGACGGATGCCGAACACTGAAGCTTTCTTT. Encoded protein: CASKGSGRMPNTEAFF.

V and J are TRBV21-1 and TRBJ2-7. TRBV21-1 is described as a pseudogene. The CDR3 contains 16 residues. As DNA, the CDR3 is TGTGCCAGCAGCAAAGAAAGGCCCCGGTGGGCCTACGAGCAGTACTTC. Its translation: CASSKERPRWAYEQYF.

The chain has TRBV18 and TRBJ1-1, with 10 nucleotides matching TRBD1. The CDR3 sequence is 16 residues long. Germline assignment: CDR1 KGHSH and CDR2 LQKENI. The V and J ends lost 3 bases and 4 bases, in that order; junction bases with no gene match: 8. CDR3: CASSPLGQGVGTEAFF. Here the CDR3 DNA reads TGTGCCAGCTCACCTCTCGGACAGGGGGTTGGCACTGAAGCTTTCTTT.

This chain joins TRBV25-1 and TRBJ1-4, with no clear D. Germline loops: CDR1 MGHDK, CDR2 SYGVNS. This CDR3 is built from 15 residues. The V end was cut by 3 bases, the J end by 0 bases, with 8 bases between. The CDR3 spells CASSDPDATNEKLFF. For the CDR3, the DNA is TGTGCCAGCAGTGACCCCGACGCAACTAATGAAAAACTGTTTTTT.

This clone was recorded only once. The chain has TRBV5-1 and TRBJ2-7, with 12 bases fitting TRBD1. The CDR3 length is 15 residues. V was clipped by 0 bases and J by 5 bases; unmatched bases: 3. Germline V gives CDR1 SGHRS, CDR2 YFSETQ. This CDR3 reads CASSLAGTGGHEQYF. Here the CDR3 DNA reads TGCGCCAGCAGCTTGGCTGGGACAGGGGGCCACGAGCAGTACTTC.

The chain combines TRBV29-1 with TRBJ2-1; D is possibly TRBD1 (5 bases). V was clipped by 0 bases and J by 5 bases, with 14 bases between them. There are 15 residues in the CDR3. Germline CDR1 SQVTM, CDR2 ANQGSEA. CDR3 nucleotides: TGCAGCGTTGAAGAAGGCAGGGTCTCTCACAATGAGCAGTTCTTC. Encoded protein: CSVEEGRVSHNEQFF.

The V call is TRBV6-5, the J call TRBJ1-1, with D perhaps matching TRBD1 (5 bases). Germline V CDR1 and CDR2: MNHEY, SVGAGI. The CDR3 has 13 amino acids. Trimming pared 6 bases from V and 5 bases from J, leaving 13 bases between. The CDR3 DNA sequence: TGTGCCAGCAGATCCCACGGGGGGACTGAAGCTTTCTTT. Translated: CASRSHGGTEAFF.